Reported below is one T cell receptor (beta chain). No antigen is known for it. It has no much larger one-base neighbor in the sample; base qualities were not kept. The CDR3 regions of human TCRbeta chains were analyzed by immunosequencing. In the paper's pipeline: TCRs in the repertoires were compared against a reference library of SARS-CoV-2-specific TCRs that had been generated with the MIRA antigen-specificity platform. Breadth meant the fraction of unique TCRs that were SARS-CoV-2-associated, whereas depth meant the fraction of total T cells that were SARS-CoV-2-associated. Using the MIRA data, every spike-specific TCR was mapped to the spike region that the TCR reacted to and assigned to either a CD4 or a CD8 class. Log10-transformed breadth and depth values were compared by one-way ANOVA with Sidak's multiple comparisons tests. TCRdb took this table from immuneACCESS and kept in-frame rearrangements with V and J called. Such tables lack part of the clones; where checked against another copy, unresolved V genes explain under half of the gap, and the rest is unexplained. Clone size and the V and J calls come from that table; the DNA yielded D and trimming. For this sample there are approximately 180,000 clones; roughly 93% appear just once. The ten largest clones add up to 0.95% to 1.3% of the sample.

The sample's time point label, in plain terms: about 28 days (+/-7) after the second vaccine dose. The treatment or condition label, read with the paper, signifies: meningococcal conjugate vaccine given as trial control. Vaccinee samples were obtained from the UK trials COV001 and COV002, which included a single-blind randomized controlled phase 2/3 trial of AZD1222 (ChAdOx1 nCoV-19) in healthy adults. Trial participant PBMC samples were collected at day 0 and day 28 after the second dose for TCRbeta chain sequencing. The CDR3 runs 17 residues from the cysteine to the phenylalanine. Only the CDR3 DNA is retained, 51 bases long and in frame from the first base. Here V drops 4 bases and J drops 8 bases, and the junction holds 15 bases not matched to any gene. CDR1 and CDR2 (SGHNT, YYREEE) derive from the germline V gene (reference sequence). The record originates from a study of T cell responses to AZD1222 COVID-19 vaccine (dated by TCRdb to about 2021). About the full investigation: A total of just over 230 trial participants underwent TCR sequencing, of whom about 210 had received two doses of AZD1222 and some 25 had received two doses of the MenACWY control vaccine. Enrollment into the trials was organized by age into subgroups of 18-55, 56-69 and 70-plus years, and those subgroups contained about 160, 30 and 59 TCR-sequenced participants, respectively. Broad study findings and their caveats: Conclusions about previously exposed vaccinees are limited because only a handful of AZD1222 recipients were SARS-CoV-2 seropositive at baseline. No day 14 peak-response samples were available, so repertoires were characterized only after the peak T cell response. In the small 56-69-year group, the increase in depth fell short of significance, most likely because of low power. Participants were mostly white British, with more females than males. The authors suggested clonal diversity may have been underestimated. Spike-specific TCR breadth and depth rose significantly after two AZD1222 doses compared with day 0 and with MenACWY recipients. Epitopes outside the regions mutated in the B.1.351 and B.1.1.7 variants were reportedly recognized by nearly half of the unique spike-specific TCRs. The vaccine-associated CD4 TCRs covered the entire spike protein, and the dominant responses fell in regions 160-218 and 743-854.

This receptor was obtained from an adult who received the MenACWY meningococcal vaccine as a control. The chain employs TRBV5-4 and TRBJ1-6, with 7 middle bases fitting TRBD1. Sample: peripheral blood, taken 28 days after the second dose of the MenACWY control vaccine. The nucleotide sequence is TGTGCCAGCAGCCGGGATCGACAGGGCTTGAAGGATTCACCCCTCCACTTT. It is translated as CASSRDRQGLKDSPLHF.